This TCR beta chain was captured in a study of OX40 agonist ivuxolimab in advanced cancers. Background on the study: Participants averaged 60 years of age (range about 23 to 80) and were over 75% male. Study-wide results and caveats: Certain nonresponders likewise exhibited a low normalized T-cell clonal expansion.

This CDR3 has 13 amino acids. Looked up from germline, CDR1 is MNHEY and CDR2 is SMNVEV (reference sequence). V lost 5 bases and J lost 7; bases outside the gene matches: 4. The table came from immunoSEQ multiplex PCR; TCRdb's copy has only in-frame clones and leaves some out. The sample contains around 100,000 clones, approximately 89% of which appear only once. About this clone itself: Its antigen is not known.

This chain uses TRBV27 with TRBJ1-2; 10 bases fit TRBD1. The source was CD4+ or CD8+ T cells sorted from blood, collected in a trial of the OX40 agonist ivuxolimab. This TCR was sampled from an adult with an advanced solid tumor such as melanoma, head and neck, liver or kidney cancer. The CDR3, as DNA: TGTGCCAGCAGTCCGACAGGGGGCTTTGGCTACACCTTC. This translates into CASSPTGGFGYTF.